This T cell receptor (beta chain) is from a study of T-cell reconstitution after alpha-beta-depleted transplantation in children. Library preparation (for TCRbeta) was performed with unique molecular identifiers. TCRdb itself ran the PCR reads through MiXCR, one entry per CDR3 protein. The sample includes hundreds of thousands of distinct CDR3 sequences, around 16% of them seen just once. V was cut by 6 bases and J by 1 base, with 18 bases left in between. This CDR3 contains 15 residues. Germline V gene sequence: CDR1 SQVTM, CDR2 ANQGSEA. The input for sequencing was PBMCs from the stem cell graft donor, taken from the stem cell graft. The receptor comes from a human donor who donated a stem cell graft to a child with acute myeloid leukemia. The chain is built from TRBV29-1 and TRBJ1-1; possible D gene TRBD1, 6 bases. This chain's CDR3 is CSVVGVGQTNTEAFF. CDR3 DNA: TGCAGCGTGGTCGGCGTCGGACAGACGAACACTGAAGCTTTCTTT.